The sequence of this TCR beta chain was determined in a study of siplizumab effects on memory and regulatory T cells. Study-level results: Unstimulated subsets accounted for the mapping of only a minor share of the clones that were alloreactive. Naive T cells seemed more diverse than memory cells; they also seemed major alloresponse contributors.

The CDR3 consists of 14 residues. V dropped 3 bases and J dropped 8 bases, with 15 bases sitting between them. TCRdb's table, derived via immunoSEQ multiplex PCR, lists solely in-frame clones and lacks some. The sample has 80,000 to 130,000 clones; about 92% are singletons. With respect to this clone: Antigen specificity is unknown.

The specimen sequenced was Tregs sorted from blood. The receptor comes from a human donor in good health. This rearrangement joins TRBV5-3 to TRBJ1-5; no clear D gene. TRBV5-3 is reported as an ORF; its role is uncertain. The CDR3 here is CARSYPTASEPQHF. Here the CDR3 DNA reads TGTGCCAGAAGCTACCCCACAGCATCTGAGCCCCAGCATTTT.